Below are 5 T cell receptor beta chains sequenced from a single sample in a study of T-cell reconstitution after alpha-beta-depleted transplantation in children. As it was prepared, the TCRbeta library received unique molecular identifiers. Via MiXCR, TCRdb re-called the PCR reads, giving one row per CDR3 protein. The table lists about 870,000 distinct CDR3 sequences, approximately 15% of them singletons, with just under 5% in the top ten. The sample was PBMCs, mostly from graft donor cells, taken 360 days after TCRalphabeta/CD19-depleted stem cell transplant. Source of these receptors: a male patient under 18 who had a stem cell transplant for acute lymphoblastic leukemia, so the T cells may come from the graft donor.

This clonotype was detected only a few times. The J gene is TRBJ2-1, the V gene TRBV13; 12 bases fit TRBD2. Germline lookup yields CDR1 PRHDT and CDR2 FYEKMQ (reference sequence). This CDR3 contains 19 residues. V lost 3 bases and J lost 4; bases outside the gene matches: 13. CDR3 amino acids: CASSLVIGPGTSGYNEQFF. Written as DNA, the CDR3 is TGTGCCAGCAGCTTGGTAATAGGGCCCGGGACTAGCGGGTACAATGAGCAGTTCTTC.

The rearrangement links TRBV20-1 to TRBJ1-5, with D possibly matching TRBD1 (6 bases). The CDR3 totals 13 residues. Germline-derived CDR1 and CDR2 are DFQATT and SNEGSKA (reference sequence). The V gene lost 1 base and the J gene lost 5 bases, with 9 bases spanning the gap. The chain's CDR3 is CSARGDTYQPQHF. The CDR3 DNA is TGCAGTGCTAGAGGGGACACTTATCAGCCCCAGCATTTT.

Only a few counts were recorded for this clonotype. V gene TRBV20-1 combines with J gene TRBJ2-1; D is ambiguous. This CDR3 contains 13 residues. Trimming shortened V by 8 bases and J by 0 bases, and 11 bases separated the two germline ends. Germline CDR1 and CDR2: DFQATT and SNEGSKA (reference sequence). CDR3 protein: CSTSSSSYNEQFF. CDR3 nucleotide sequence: TGCAGTACGAGCAGTAGCTCCTACAATGAGCAGTTCTTC.

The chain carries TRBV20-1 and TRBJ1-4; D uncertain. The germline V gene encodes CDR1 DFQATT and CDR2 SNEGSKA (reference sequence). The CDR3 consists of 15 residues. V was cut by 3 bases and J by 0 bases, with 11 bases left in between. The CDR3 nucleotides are TGCAGTGCTAGTGCCCCCACTACAACTAATGAAAAACTGTTTTTT. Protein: CSASAPTTTNEKLFF.

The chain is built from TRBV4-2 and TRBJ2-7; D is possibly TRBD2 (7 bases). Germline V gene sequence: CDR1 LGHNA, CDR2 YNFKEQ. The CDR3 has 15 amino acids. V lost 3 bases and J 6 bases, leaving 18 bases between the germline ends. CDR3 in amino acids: CASSQRGLASTEQYF. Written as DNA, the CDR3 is TGTGCCAGCAGCCAGCGGGGGCTAGCGTCGACCGAGCAGTACTTC.